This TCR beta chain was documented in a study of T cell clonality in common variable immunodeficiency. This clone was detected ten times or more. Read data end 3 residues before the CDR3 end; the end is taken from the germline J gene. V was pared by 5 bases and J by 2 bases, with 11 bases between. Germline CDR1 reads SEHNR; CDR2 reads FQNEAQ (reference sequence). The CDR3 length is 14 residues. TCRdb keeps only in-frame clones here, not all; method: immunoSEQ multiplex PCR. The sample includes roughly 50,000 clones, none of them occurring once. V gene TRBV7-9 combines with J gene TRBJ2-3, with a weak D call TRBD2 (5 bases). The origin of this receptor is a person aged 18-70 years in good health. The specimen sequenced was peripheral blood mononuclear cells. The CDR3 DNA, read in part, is TGTGCCAGCAGCCGCAGCGGCAACACAGATACG. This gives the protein CASSRSGNTDT. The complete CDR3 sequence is CASSRSGNTDTQYF.